Following are 5 T cell receptor beta chains from one sample sequenced in a study of glioma-infiltrating T cells (dated by TCRdb to the mid-2010s). TCRdb shows the sequencer as Illumina MiSeq. TCR alpha and beta CDR3 regions were amplified with the iRepertoire nested amplicon-rescue multiplex PCR (arm-PCR) platform from RNA. TCRdb took the public reads, trimmed them with fastp at Q25, ran MiXCR for clone calling and kept in-frame beta chains. Merged by CDR3 protein, the rows form single entries marked with the most common genes and DNA. The sample table shows about 99,000 distinct CDR3 sequences, and around 31% are seen once. Less than 55% of the sample is taken by the ten largest. The sample taken for sequencing was glioma tissue, nonneoplastic brain tissue, or PBMCs (not recorded which). These receptors were taken from a human donor with low-grade glioma or glioblastoma, undergoing nonglioma brain surgery, or in good health (not recorded which).

This clonotype is labeled medium-sized (0.01 to 0.1%). V and J are TRBV24-1 and TRBJ2-1, with 8 bases lining up with TRBD1. The CDR3 sequence is 12 residues long. Unmatched junction bases numbered 0, after V lost 9 bases and J lost 3 bases. In germline, CDR1 is KGHDR, CDR2 SFDVKD. The CDR3 nucleotides read TGTGCCACCGGGACAGGCTACAATGAGCAGTTCTTC. Amino acid sequence: CATGTGYNEQFF.

The chain combines TRBV7-3 with TRBJ1-6; D gene uncertain. The germline V and J ends were trimmed by 0 bases and 7 bases, with 10 bases remaining between them. The CDR3 is 15 residues long. Per germline, CDR1 SGHTA and CDR2 FQGTGA. CDR3 DNA sequence: TGTGCCAGCAGCTTAACGTCCCGGTCAAATTCACCCCTCCACTTT. Residues: CASSLTSRSNSPLHF.

This clonotype was seen more than once but under ten times. The chain links TRBV6-1 to TRBJ2-3; 14 nucleotides agree with TRBD2. With 5 bases clipped from V and 2 bases from J, the junction kept 6 bases outside the gene matches. The CDR3 covers 17 residues. CDR1 is MNHNS, CDR2 SASEGT, per germline. For the CDR3, the DNA is TGTGCCAGCAGTTTCCAGGGACTAGCGGGGGACACAGATACGCAGTATTTT. It specifies CASSFQGLAGDTDTQYF.

This clonotype has only a few counts. V gene TRBV7-8 combines with J gene TRBJ2-7; D is possibly TRBD1 (5 bases). Germline loops: CDR1 SGHVS, CDR2 FQNEAQ. Trimming took off 8 bases at V and 3 bases at J, with 23 bases between the two ends. CDR3 length: 16 amino acids. CDR3 DNA sequence: TGTGCCAGCGGCCGTGACACAGGCCCTAGGTTCTACGAGCAGTACTTC. Translated, it gives CASGRDTGPRFYEQYF. Filled out from reference TRBV7-8 and TRBJ2-7, the complete variable domain reads GAGVSQSPRYKVAKRGQDVALRCDPISGHVSLFWYQQALGQGPEFLTYFQNEAQLDKSGLPSDRFFAERPEGSVSTLKIQRTQQEDSAVYLCASGRDTGPRFYEQYFGPGTRLTVT.

As to this clonotype: A read error may explain this, as a much larger clone is one base away. The chain employs TRBV10-2 and TRBJ2-5; D is ambiguous. Germline values: CDR1 WSHSY, CDR2 SAAADI. Trimming shortened V by 6 bases and J by 1 base, and 9 bases separated the two germline ends. The CDR3 consists of 13 residues. DNA of the CDR3: TGCGCCAGCAGCCCCCGGGTCCAAGAGACCCAGTACTTC. This gives the protein CASSPRVQETQYF.